This T cell receptor beta chain is from a study of T cell responses to AZD1222 COVID-19 vaccine. Study-wide results and limits: Repertoires were obtained solely post-peak T cell response. The study found vaccine-associated CD4 TCRs spanning spike, dominant at 160-218 and 743-854.

Pooling of second doses given at about 4 or about 12 weeks was done. CDR3 length: 16 amino acids. Looked up from germline, CDR1 is LGHNT and CDR2 is FRNRAP. V lost 0 bases and J lost 6; bases outside the gene matches: 6. The assay was immunoSEQ multiplex PCR, and TCRdb's table has in-frame clones only and misses some. The repertoire holds 45,000 to 50,000 clones, with approximately 91% as singletons. In the case of this clone: Its antigen is undetermined.

The sequencing used peripheral blood, collected 28 days after the second AZD1222 dose. The J gene is TRBJ1-5, the V gene TRBV12-5, with 9 bases fitting TRBD1. The source is an adult who received the AZD1222 COVID-19 vaccine. This chain's CDR3 is CASGLVQGAVSQPQHF. The CDR3, as DNA: TGTGCTAGTGGTTTGGTACAGGGGGCGGTCAGTCAGCCCCAGCATTTT.